These 21 T cell receptor beta chains originate from one sample sequenced in a study of CD8+CD57+ T cells in acquired aplastic anemia. Genomic DNA provided the template from which TCR beta VDJ and CDR3 profiles were obtained. TCRdb re-called the reads through MiXCR, storing one row per CDR3 protein. The sample lists around 230,000 distinct CDR3 sequences, 61% occurring once. The specimen was sorted CD4+, CD8+, or CD8+CD57+ T cells (not recorded which) from PBMCs. The receptor source for this set is a human donor in good health.

This clonotype was seen ten or more times. The CDR3 DNA reads TGTGCCACCCAGGAACAGGGAGGGTCCTACAATGAGCAGTTCTTC. This gives the protein CATQEQGGSYNEQFF. The V gene is TRBV19, the J gene TRBJ2-1, with D possibly being TRBD2 (7 bases). The germline V and J ends were trimmed by 10 bases and 1 base, with 17 bases remaining between them. The CDR3 extends over 15 amino acids. Germline lookup yields CDR1 LNHDA and CDR2 SQIVND (reference sequence). Full variable domain (outside the CDR3, taken from reference TRBV19 and TRBJ2-1): DGGITQSPKYLFRKEGQNVTLSCEQNLNHDAMYWYRQDPGQGLRLIYYSQIVNDFQKGDIAEGYSVSREKKESFPLTVTSAQKNPTAFYLCATQEQGGSYNEQFFGPGTRLTVL.

The CDR3 nucleotides are TGTGCCAGCAGCTCACCCGACAGGGATTATGGCTACACCTTC. Translating it yields CASSSPDRDYGYTF. The J gene is TRBJ1-2, the V gene TRBV7-9, with 7 bases matching TRBD1. There are 14 residues in the CDR3. Germline CDR1 and CDR2: SEHNR and FQNEAQ (reference sequence). With 4 bases clipped from V and 5 bases from J, the junction kept 7 bases outside the gene matches.

The rearrangement links TRBV9 to TRBJ2-7; the match to TRBD1 covers 8 bases. The CDR3 is made up of 15 amino acids. V lost 4 bases and J lost 2; bases outside the gene matches: 8. Germline-derived CDR1 and CDR2 are SGDLS and YYNGEE. For the CDR3, the DNA is TGTGCCAGCAGCTTGTGGACAGGGTCCCCCTACGAGCAGTACTTC. Encoded protein: CASSLWTGSPYEQYF.

The rearrangement links TRBV7-2 to TRBJ2-7; D not resolved. Trimming left V 11 bases short and J 6 bases short, with 5 bases between. The CDR3 has 8 residues. The germline gives CDR1 SGHTA, CDR2 FQGNSA. CDR3 region: CARTEQYF. In nucleotides, the CDR3 is TGTGCCCGCACCGAGCAGTACTTC.

The chain links TRBV7-9 to TRBJ1-3; D might be TRBD1 (6 bases). Germline V lookup: CDR1 SEHNR, CDR2 FQNEAQ (reference sequence). V was clipped by 6 bases and J by 0 bases, with 18 bases between them. This CDR3 has 17 residues. The CDR3 loop reads CASRSSEGGLSGNTIYF. The CDR3 nucleotides are TGTGCCAGCAGATCGTCTGAGGGGGGCCTCTCTGGAAACACCATATATTTT.

The rearrangement joins TRBV20-1 to TRBJ2-5; tentatively, D is TRBD1 or TRBD2 (5 bases each). Germline CDR1 reads DFQATT; CDR2 reads SNEGSKA (reference sequence). The ends were cut back, 6 bases at V and 9 bases at J, with 11 bases in the middle. The CDR3 is 10 amino acids. The DNA of the CDR3 is TGCAGTGCGGTTCAGGGACCCCAGTACTTC. It specifies CSAVQGPQYF.

J is TRBJ1-2 and V is TRBV10-3; 8 bases map to TRBD1. CDR3 length equals 11 residues. V dropped 11 bases and J dropped 6; count of bases not matched to a gene: 5. Germline CDR1 is ENHRY and CDR2 is SYGVKD. CDR3 sequence (DNA): TGTGCCGCCTCAGGGGGCGATGGCTACACCTTC. Protein sequence: CAASGGDGYTF.

The gene calls are TRBV7-4 and TRBJ2-1; D uncertain. The CDR3 is made up of 13 amino acids. The V gene lost 2 bases and the J gene lost 3 bases, with 5 bases spanning the gap. Germline lookup yields CDR1 SGHVT and CDR2 SQSDAQ. The CDR3 here is CASSLSHYNEQFF. CDR3 DNA: TGTGCCAGCAGCTTATCCCACTACAATGAGCAGTTCTTC.

This chain connects TRBV9 to TRBJ2-7, with 7 positions matching TRBD1. The V and J ends lost 0 bases and 3 bases, in that order; junction bases with no gene match: 6. The CDR3 is 15 amino acids. The V gene's germline CDR1 is SGDLS and CDR2 YYNGEE. The CDR3 sequence: CASSVGAGGVYEQYF. CDR3 sequence (DNA): TGTGCCAGCAGCGTAGGGGCAGGGGGAGTCTACGAGCAGTACTTC.

This chain joins TRBV15 and TRBJ1-2, with D perhaps TRBD1 (5 bases). V lost 3 bases and J lost 8, with 19 bases in between. The CDR3 extends over 15 amino acids. Germline-derived CDR1 and CDR2 are LNHNV and YYDKDF (reference sequence). As DNA, the CDR3 is TGTGCCACCAGCAGGGTTTCCGGGGACCTCGGCGGCTACACCTTC. It encodes CATSRVSGDLGGYTF. Drawing the rest from reference TRBV15 and TRBJ1-2, the complete variable domain is DAMVIQNPRYQVTQFGKPVTLSCSQTLNHNVMYWYQQKSSQAPKLLFHYYDKDFNNEADTPDNFQSRRPNTSFCFLDIRSPGLGDTAMYLCATSRVSGDLGGYTFGSGTRLTVV.

The CDR3 loop is CASMGYRRPYGYTF. For the CDR3, the DNA is TGCGCCAGCATGGGTTACCGGAGACCCTATGGCTACACCTTC. The V gene is TRBV10-2, the J gene TRBJ1-2; D not certain. V gave up 7 bases and J gave up 4 bases, with 16 bases separating them. Per germline, CDR1 WSHSY and CDR2 SAAADI. The CDR3 runs to 14 residues.

The V gene is TRBV19, the J gene TRBJ1-5, with a tentative D call TRBD1 (6 bases). Trimming took off 6 bases at V and 3 bases at J, with 9 bases between the two ends. The CDR3 length is 13 residues. Germline values: CDR1 LNHDA, CDR2 SQIVND (reference sequence). The CDR3 here is CASRDRFNQPQHF. As DNA, the CDR3 is TGTGCCAGTAGAGACAGGTTCAATCAGCCCCAGCATTTT.

With respect to this clonotype: This may arise from a read error, as a much more abundant clone is one base away. This CDR3 is missing its conserved last phenylalanine or tryptophan, likely due to a read error. This sequence joins TRBV6-2 or TRBV6-3 and TRBJ2-7; D gene unclear. The CDR3 length is 14 residues. Germline values: CDR1 MNHEY, CDR2 SVGEGT. The CDR3 coding sequence is TGTGCCAGCAGTTACTCGAGACCGGCCTATGAGCAGTACCTC. This codes for CASSYSRPAYEQYL.

In DNA form, the CDR3 reads TGTGCCAGCAGCCAAGGTCTAGCGCCAGGACAAGAGACCCAGTACTTC. Its protein product is CASSQGLAPGQETQYF. V and J are TRBV7-9 and TRBJ2-5; D possibly corresponds to TRBD2 (6 bases). The ends were cut back, 5 bases at V and 2 bases at J, with 18 bases in the middle. The germline gives CDR1 SEHNR, CDR2 FQNEAQ (reference sequence). The CDR3 is 16 amino acids.

The chain uses TRBV12-3 or TRBV12-4 and TRBJ2-7; weak D call: TRBD1 (6 bases). Trimming removed 2 bases at V and 4 bases at J, with 15 bases between. This CDR3 is built from 15 residues. Written as DNA, the CDR3 is TGTGCCAGCAGTTTAAGCACGGGACATCGATACGAGCAGTACTTC. Its translation: CASSLSTGHRYEQYF.

This clonotype has just one count. This chain uses TRBV7-6 with TRBJ2-2, with 7 nucleotides matching TRBD1. Unmatched junction bases numbered 4, after V lost 3 bases and J lost 3 bases. The CDR3 loop spans 15 amino acids. Looked up from germline, CDR1 is SGHVS and CDR2 is FNYEAQ. The CDR3 spells CASSFRDRDTGELFF. CDR3 in DNA: TGTGCCAGCAGCTTCCGGGACAGAGACACCGGGGAGCTGTTTTTT.

The rearrangement joins TRBV9 to TRBJ2-2; no reliable D call. The CDR3 contains 15 residues. V was trimmed by 0 bases and J by 1 base, leaving 7 bases between them. Germline values: CDR1 SGDLS, CDR2 YYNGEE. As DNA, the CDR3 is TGTGCCAGCAGCGTAGGGGCAGAGAACACCGGGGAGCTGTTTTTT. Translating gives CASSVGAENTGELFF.

The rearrangement links TRBV9 to TRBJ2-1, with D possibly being TRBD1 (6 bases). The CDR3 contains 18 residues. Deletions cut 1 base from V and 4 bases from J, with 21 bases between. The V gene's germline CDR1 is SGDLS and CDR2 YYNGEE. CDR3 protein: CASSVSPGETPIYNEQFF. In DNA form, the CDR3 reads TGTGCCAGCAGCGTAAGCCCAGGGGAGACCCCAATTTACAATGAGCAGTTCTTC.

This clonotype showed up many times. The chain couples TRBV5-8 to TRBJ1-5; no firm D call. V was trimmed by 6 bases and J by 4 bases, leaving 17 bases between them. CDR3 length: 15 amino acids. The germline gives CDR1 SGHTS, CDR2 YDEGEE. The CDR3 coding sequence is TGTGCCAGCACCAATTGGGATCATGGAAATCAGCCCCAGCATTTT. Amino acids: CASTNWDHGNQPQHF. Full variable domain (rest looked up from reference TRBV5-8 and TRBJ1-5): EAGVTQSPTHLIKTRGQQATLRCSPISGHTSVYWYQQALGLGLQFLLWYDEGEERNRGNFPPRFSGRQFPNYSSELNVNALELEDSALYLCASTNWDHGNQPQHFGDGTRLSIL.

CDR3 sequence (DNA): TGCAGCGCAGACCGACCTACTCGGGGGGAAGCTTTCTTT. Amino acid sequence: CSADRPTRGEAFF. The gene calls are TRBV29-1 and TRBJ1-1; possible D gene TRBD1, 5 bases. Trimming cost V 7 bases and J 8 bases, with 20 bases left between them. CDR1 SQVTM and CDR2 ANQGSEA come from the germline V gene. This CDR3 comprises 13 residues.

J is TRBJ1-3 and V is TRBV7-9; D is perhaps TRBD1 (5 bases). CDR1 is SEHNR, CDR2 FQNEAQ, per germline (reference sequence). The ends were cut back, 5 bases at V and 5 bases at J, with 7 bases in the middle. The length of the CDR3 is 12 residues. The CDR3 reads CASSGARNTIYF. The CDR3 nucleotides are TGTGCCAGCAGCGGGGCGCGAAACACCATATATTTT.